Listed here are 13 T cell receptor beta chains from one sample, sequenced in a study of blood T cells in healthy people across ages. PCR was performed a second time for 7 to 11 cycles using a sample-barcoded 5' primer and a J-beta primer mix. TCRdb called the 5' RACE reads again in MiXCR, with one record for every CDR3 protein. The repertoire holds fewer than 2,000,000 distinct CDR3 sequences, about two fifths seen once, with 23% in the top ten. Source material: blood. Every receptor here comes from a human donor in good health.

The V gene is TRBV7-2, the J gene TRBJ1-2; 8 bases align to TRBD1. Germline CDR1 SGHTA, CDR2 FQGNSA. V gave up 5 bases and J gave up 3 bases; unmatched junction bases: 8. CDR3 length: 15 residues. DNA of the CDR3: TGTGCCAGCAGCCTCAGACAGGGGCTCGACTATGGCTACACCTTC. It encodes CASSLRQGLDYGYTF.

The chain uses TRBV29-1 and TRBJ2-5, with D hard to call. CDR3 length: 13 residues. Between the trimmed V and J ends, which lost 6 bases and 7 bases, there was a span of 18 bases. Per germline, CDR1 SQVTM and CDR2 ANQGSEA. The CDR3 region is CSVSDMTSMTQYF. The CDR3 DNA reads TGCAGCGTCTCCGACATGACGTCGATGACCCAGTACTTC.

The chain carries TRBV9 and TRBJ1-5; no clear D. Trimming left V 3 bases short and J 6 bases short, with 10 bases between. The CDR3 consists of 13 residues. CDR1 is SGDLS, CDR2 YYNGEE, per germline. This CDR3 reads CASSAEGLQPQHF. CDR3 sequence (DNA): TGTGCCAGCAGCGCAGAGGGTCTTCAGCCCCAGCATTTT.

This clonotype was detected a few times. V is TRBV7-9 and J is TRBJ2-7; no firm D call. This CDR3 has 13 residues. Per the germline V gene, CDR1 is SEHNR and CDR2 is FQNEAQ (reference sequence). Trimming removed 4 bases from V and 4 bases from J, with 11 bases in between. The DNA of the CDR3 is TGTGCCAGCAGCTCCCGTGAAGGGTACGAGCAGTACTTC. This encodes CASSSREGYEQYF.

In its sample, this clonotype was seen a few times. For the CDR3, the DNA is TGTGCCAGCAGCTTGCGGGTGAGCTCCTACAATGAGCAGTTCTTC. As protein: CASSLRVSSYNEQFF. The J gene is TRBJ2-1, the V gene TRBV5-6, with no clear D. The CDR3 has 15 amino acids. Per germline, CDR1 SGHDT and CDR2 YYEEEE. V was trimmed by 1 base and J by 0 bases, leaving 8 bases between them. The variable domain in full, completed from reference TRBV5-6 and TRBJ2-1, reads DAGVTQSPTHLIKTRGQQVTLRCSPKSGHDTVSWYQQALGQGPQFIFQYYEEEERQRGNFPDRFSGHQFPNYSSELNVNALLLGDSALYLCASSLRVSSYNEQFFGPGTRLTVL.

The chain recombines TRBV4-2 with TRBJ1-2, with 8 bases fitting TRBD1. The CDR3 covers 13 residues. Germline CDR1 is LGHNA and CDR2 is YNFKEQ. V was pared by 10 bases and J by 1 base, with 5 bases of the junction left unmatched. This CDR3 is CATGQGNNYGYTF. The CDR3 DNA is TGTGCCACCGGACAGGGTAATAACTATGGCTACACCTTC.

The chain combines TRBV6-2 or TRBV6-3 with TRBJ1-2, with 8 bases aligning to TRBD1. V gave up 7 bases and J gave up 3 bases; unmatched junction bases: 7. Germline values: CDR1 MNHEY, CDR2 SVGEGT. CDR3 length: 14 residues. The CDR3 DNA sequence: TGTGCCAGCAACCACAGGGGGTTGGACTATGGCTACACCTTC. Translated: CASNHRGLDYGYTF.

This sequence joins TRBV6-6 and TRBJ2-1; TRBD2 might be the D (7 bases). Germline V gives CDR1 MNHNY, CDR2 SVGAGI (reference sequence). Deletions cut 2 bases from V and 9 bases from J, with 14 bases between. The CDR3 covers 14 residues. The CDR3 DNA reads TGTGCCAGCAGTTACCACGGGGGGCAGGGTGAGCAGTTCTTC. Amino acids: CASSYHGGQGEQFF.

The chain couples TRBV2 to TRBJ2-1; D perhaps matches TRBD1 (5 bases). The ends were cut back, 6 bases at V and 3 bases at J, with 15 bases in the middle. The CDR3 sequence is 15 residues long. Germline CDR1 reads SNHLY; CDR2 reads FYNNEI. CDR3 DNA sequence: TGTGCCAGCAGGGCAGGGCTTCTAGGCTACAATGAGCAGTTCTTC. Its protein is CASRAGLLGYNEQFF.

The sample holds a few counts of this clonotype. The chain carries TRBV4-1 and TRBJ2-5; possibly TRBD1 or TRBD2 for D (5 bases each). The end of the DNA fits TRBJ2-7 better, so the J call may be wrong. Looked up from germline, CDR1 is MGHRA and CDR2 is YSYEKL. The CDR3 loop spans 18 amino acids. The CDR3 DNA is TGCGCCAGCAGCCAAGATCGGAGGACACAAAAAAACACCTACGAGCAGTACTTC. This codes for CASSQDRRTQKNTYEQYF.

This clonotype was detected a few times. The genes are TRBV20-1 and TRBJ2-6; the D is unclear. This CDR3 is 13 amino acids long. Germline assignment: CDR1 DFQATT and CDR2 SNEGSKA (reference sequence). V dropped 4 bases and J dropped 2 bases, with 6 bases sitting between them. The CDR3 spells CSANDPGANVLTF. The CDR3 bases are TGCAGTGCTAATGACCCTGGGGCCAACGTCCTGACTTTC.

The rearrangement links TRBV11-3 to TRBJ1-2, with D hard to call. Per the germline V gene, CDR1 is SGHNT and CDR2 is YENEEA. Trimming pared 6 bases from V and 7 bases from J, leaving 15 bases between. This CDR3 is 13 amino acids long. The CDR3 spells CASSTDALAGYTF. Here the CDR3 DNA reads TGTGCCAGCAGTACCGACGCCCTGGCTGGCTACACCTTC.

This clonotype has just a few counts. The chain joins TRBV5-1 to TRBJ2-1; D is possibly TRBD1 (6 bases). In germline, CDR1 is SGHRS, CDR2 YFSETQ. The CDR3 has 16 amino acids. V was pared by 6 bases and J by 4 bases, with 20 bases between. In DNA, the CDR3 is TGCGCCAGCACCTCCGGAACAGGGAGTCGGTACAATGAGCAGTTCTTC. Residues: CASTSGTGSRYNEQFF. The full variable domain, in which reference TRBV5-1 and TRBJ2-1 provide the parts outside the CDR3, is KAGVTQTPRYLIKTRGQQVTLSCSPISGHRSVSWYQQTPGQGLQFLFEYFSETQRNKGNFPGRFSGRQFSNSRSEMNVSTLELGDSALYLCASTSGTGSRYNEQFFGPGTRLTVL.